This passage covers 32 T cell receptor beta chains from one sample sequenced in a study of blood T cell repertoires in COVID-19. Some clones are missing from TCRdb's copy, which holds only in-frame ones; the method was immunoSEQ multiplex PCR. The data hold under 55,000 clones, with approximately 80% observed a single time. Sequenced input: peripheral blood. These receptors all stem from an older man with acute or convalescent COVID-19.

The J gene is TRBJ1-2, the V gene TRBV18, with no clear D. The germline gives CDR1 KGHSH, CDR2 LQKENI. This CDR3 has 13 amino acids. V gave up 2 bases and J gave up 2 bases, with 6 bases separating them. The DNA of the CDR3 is TGTGCCAGCTCACCAGACATAAACTATGGCTACACCTTC. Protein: CASSPDINYGYTF.

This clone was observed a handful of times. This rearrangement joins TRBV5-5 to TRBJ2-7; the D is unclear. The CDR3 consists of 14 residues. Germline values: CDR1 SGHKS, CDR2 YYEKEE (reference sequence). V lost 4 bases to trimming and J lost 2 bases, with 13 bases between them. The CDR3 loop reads CASSALFGAYEQYF. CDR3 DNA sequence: TGTGCCAGCAGCGCCCTGTTTGGAGCCTACGAGCAGTACTTC.

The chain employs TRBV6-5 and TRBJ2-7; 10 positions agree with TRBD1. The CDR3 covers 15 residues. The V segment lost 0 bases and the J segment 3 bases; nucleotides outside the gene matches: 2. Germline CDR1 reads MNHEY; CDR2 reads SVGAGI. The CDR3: CASSYSRTGGYEQYF. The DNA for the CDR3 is TGTGCCAGCAGTTACTCTCGGACAGGGGGCTACGAGCAGTACTTC.

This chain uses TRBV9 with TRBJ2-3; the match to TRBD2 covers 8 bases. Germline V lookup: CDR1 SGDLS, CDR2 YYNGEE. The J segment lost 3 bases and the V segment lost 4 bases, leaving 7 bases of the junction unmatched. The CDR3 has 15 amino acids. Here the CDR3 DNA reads TGTGCCAGCAGCCTTCGGGGGGGCGGAACAGATACGCAGTATTTT. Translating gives CASSLRGGGTDTQYF.

CDR3 protein: CASSLGGWNTGELFF. CDR3 coding DNA: TGCGCCAGCAGCTTGGGAGGGTGGAACACCGGGGAGCTGTTTTTT. The rearrangement links TRBV5-1 to TRBJ2-2; D perhaps matches TRBD2 (5 bases). There are 15 residues in the CDR3. The V and J ends lost 0 bases and 1 base respectively, with 7 bases between them. The germline CDR1 and CDR2 sequences are SGHRS and YFSETQ.

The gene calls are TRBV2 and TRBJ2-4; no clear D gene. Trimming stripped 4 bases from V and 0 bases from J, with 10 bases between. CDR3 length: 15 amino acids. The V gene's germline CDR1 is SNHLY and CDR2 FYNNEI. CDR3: CASSATYSAKNIQYF. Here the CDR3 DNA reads TGTGCCAGCAGTGCAACGTACTCAGCCAAAAACATTCAGTACTTC.

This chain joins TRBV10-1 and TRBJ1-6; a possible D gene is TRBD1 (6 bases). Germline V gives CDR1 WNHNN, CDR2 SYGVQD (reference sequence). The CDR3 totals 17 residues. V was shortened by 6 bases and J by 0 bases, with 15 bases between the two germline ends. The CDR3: CASRLGHLSSYNSPLHF. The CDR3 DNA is TGCGCCAGCAGACTGGGACACCTGAGCTCCTATAATTCACCCCTCCACTTT.

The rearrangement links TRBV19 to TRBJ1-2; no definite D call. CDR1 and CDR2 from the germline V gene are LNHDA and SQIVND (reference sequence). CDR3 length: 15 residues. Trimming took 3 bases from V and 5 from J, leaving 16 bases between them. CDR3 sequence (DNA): TGTGCCAGTAGTATTACCGGGTCCTTTTGGTATGGCTACACCTTC. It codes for CASSITGSFWYGYTF.

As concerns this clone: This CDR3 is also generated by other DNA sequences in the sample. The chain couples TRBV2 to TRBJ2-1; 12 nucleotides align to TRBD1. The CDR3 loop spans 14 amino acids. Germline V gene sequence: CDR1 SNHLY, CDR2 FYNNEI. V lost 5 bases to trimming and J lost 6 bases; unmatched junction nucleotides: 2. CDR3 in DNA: TGTGCCAGCAGTAGGGACAGGGGGCTCAATGAGCAGTTCTTC. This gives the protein CASSRDRGLNEQFF.

CDR3 in DNA: TGTGCCAGCAGTTACGGATTGGCGACTAGCAATTACGAGCAGTACTTC. This translates into CASSYGLATSNYEQYF. V usage is TRBV6-2 or TRBV6-3 and J usage is TRBJ2-7; 7 bases agree with TRBD2. This CDR3 is built from 16 residues. Per germline, CDR1 MNHEY and CDR2 SVGEGT. The J segment lost 4 bases and the V segment lost 2 bases, leaving 11 bases of the junction unmatched.

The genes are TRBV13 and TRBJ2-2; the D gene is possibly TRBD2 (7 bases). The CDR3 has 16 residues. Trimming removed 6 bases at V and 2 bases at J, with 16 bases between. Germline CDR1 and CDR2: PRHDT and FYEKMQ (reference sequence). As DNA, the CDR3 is TGTGCCAGCAGTAAGGGGGGGACCTTTAACACCGGGGAGCTGTTTTTT. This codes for CASSKGGTFNTGELFF.

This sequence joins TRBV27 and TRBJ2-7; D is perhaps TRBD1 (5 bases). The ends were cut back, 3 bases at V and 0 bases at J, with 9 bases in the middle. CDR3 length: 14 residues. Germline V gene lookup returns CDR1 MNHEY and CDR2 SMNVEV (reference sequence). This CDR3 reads CASSFTGRSYEQYF. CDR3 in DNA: TGTGCCAGCAGTTTTACAGGTCGCTCCTACGAGCAGTACTTC.

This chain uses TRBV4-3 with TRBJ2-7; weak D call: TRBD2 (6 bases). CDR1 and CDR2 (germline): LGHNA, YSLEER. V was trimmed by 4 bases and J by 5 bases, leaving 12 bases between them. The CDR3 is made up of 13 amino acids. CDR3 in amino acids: CASSLSGVNEQYF. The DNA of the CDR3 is TGCGCCAGCAGCCTATCGGGGGTTAACGAGCAGTACTTC.

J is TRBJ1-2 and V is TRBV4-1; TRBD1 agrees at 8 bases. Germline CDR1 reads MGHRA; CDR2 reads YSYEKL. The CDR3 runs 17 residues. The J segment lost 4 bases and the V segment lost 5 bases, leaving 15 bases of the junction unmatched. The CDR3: CASSSGQGLLLGYGYTF. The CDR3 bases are TGCGCCAGCAGCTCCGGACAGGGTCTTCTACTAGGCTATGGCTACACCTTC.

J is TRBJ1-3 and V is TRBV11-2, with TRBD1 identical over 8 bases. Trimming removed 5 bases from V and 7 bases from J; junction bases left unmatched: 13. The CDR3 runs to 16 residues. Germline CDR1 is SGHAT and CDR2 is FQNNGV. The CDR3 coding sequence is TGTGCCAGCAGCCCCCCTTCTCCAGGGGGCTTGAACACCATATATTTT. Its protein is CASSPPSPGGLNTIYF.

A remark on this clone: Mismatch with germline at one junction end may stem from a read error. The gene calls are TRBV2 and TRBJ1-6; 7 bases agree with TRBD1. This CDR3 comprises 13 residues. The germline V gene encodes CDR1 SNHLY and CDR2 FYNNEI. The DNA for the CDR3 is TGTGCCAGCAGTGATGGGACAGTAGGGCCCTTTAGTTTT. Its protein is CASSDGTVGPFSF.

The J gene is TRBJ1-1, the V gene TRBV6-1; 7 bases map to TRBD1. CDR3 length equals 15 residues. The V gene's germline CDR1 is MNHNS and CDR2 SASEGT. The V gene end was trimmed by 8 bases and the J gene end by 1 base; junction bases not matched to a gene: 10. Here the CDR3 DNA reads TGTGCCAGCCGGGGACAAAGGGGGCGGAACACTGAAGCTTTCTTT. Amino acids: CASRGQRGRNTEAFF.

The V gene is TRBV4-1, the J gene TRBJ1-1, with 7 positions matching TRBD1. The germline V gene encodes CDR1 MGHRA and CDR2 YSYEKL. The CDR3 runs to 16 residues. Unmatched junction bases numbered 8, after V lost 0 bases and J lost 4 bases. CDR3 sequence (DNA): TGCGCCAGCAGCCAAGATCCCTCAGGGGGAGGCACTGAAGCTTTCTTT. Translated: CASSQDPSGGGTEAFF.

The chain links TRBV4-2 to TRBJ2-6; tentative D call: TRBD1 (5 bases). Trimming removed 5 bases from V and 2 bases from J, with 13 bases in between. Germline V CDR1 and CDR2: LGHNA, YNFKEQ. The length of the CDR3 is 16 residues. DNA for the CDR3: TGTGCCAGCAGCGACAGTCGATCCGCTGGGGCCAACGTCCTGACTTTC. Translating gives CASSDSRSAGANVLTF.

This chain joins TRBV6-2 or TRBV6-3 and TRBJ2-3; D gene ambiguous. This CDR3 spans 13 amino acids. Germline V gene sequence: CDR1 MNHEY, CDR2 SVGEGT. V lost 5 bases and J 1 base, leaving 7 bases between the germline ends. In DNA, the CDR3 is TGTGCCAGCAGTGGCTGGCGCACAGATACGCAGTATTTT. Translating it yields CASSGWRTDTQYF.

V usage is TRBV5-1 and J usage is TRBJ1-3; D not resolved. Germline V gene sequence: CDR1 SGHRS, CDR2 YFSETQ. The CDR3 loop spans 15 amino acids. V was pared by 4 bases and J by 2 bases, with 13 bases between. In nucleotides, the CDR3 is TGCGCCAGCAGCCCTCAGTCCCAAACTGGAAACACCATATATTTT. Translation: CASSPQSQTGNTIYF.

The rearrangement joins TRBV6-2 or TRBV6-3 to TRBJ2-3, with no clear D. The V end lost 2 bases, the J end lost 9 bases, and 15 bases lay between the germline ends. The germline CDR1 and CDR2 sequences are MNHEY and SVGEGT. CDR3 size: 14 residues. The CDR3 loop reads CASSYASTPGTQYF. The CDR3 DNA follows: TGTGCCAGCAGTTACGCCTCTACCCCAGGAACGCAGTATTTT.

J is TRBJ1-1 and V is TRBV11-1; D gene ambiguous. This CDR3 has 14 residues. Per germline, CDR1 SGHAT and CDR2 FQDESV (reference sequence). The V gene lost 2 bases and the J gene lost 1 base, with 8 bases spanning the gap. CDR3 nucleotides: TGTGCCAGCAGCTTAATGGCACAGAACACTGAAGCTTTCTTT. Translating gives CASSLMAQNTEAFF. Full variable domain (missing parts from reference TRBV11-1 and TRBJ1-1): EAEVAQSPRYKITEKSQAVAFWCDPISGHATLYWYRQILGQGPELLVQFQDESVVDDSQLPKDRFSAERLKGVDSTLKIQPAELGDSAMYLCASSLMAQNTEAFFGQGTRLTVV.

The CDR3 bases are TGTGCCAGCGCCCGCGGGACGGTACACTCTGGAAACACCATATATTTT. Its translation: CASARGTVHSGNTIYF. The chain couples TRBV19 to TRBJ1-3, with a weak D call TRBD1 (5 bases). In germline, CDR1 is LNHDA, CDR2 SQIVND (reference sequence). The CDR3 covers 16 residues. V lost 9 bases, J lost 0 bases, and 18 bases lay in between.

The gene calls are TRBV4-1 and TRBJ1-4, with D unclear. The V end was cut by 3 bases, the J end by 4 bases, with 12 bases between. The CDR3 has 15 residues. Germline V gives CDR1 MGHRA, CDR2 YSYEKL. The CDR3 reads CASSHPAGFNEKLFF. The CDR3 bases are TGCGCCAGCAGCCACCCGGCGGGATTTAATGAAAAACTGTTTTTT.

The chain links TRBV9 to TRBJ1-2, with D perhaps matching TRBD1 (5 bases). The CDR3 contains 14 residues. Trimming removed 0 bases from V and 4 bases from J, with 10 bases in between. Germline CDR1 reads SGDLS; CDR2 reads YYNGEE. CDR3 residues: CASSVATQGYGYTF. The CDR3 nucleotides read TGTGCCAGCAGCGTAGCTACCCAGGGCTATGGCTACACCTTC.

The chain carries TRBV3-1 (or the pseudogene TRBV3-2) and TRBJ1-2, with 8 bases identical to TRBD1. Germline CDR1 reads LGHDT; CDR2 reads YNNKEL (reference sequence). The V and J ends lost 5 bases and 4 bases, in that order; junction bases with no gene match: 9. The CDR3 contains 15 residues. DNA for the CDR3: TGTGCCAGCAGCAATCATGGACAGGGAGGCTATGGCTACACCTTC. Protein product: CASSNHGQGGYGYTF.

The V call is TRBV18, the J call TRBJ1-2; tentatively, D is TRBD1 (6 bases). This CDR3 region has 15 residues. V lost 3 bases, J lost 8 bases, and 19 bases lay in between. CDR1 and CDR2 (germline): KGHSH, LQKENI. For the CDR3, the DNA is TGTGCCAGCTCACCCGGACAGCACCTCTCTCGGGGCTACACCTTC. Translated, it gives CASSPGQHLSRGYTF.

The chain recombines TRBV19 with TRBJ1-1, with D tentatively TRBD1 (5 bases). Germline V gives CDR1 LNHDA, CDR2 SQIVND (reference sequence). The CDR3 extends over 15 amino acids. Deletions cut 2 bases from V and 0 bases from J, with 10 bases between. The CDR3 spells CASSIQGLMNTEAFF. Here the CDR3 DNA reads TGTGCCAGTAGTATACAGGGACTCATGAACACTGAAGCTTTCTTT.

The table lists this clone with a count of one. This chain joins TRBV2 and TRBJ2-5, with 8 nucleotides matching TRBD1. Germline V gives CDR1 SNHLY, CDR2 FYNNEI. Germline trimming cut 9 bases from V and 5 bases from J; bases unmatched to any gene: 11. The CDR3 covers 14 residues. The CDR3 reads CASHRTGMDETQYF. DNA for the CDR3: TGTGCCAGTCATCGGACAGGGATGGACGAGACCCAGTACTTC.

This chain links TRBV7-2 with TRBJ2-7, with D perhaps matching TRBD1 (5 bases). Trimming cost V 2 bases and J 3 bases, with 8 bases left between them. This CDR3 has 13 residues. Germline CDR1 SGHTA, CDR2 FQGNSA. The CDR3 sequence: CASSLQQDYEQYF. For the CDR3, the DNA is TGTGCCAGCAGCTTACAACAGGACTACGAGCAGTACTTC.

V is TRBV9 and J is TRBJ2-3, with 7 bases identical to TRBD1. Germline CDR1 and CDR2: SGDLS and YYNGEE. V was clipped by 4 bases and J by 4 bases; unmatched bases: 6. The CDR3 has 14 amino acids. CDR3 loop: CASSPRQGPDTQYF. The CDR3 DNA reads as TGTGCCAGCAGCCCCAGACAGGGTCCAGATACGCAGTATTTT.